The 9 T cell receptor beta chains reported below all come from one sample, sequenced in a study of cytomegalovirus exposure and HLA in healthy donors. It was with 60 Vbeta and 13 Jbeta primers that the PCR ran. Some clones are missing from TCRdb's copy, which holds only in-frame ones; the method was immunoSEQ multiplex PCR. The repertoire holds 120,000 or so clones, around 86% seen once, with less than 2.5% in the top ten. Sequenced input: PBMCs. These receptor sequences come from a woman aged 40 to 50 in good health and CMV-seronegative.

The J gene is TRBJ2-1, the V gene TRBV5-1; 7 bases are a match to TRBD2. CDR1 is SGHRS, CDR2 YFSETQ, per germline. V was clipped by 4 bases and J by 5 bases; unmatched bases: 3. The CDR3 spans 13 residues. The CDR3 loop reads CASSGGGNNEQFF. In nucleotides, the CDR3 is TGCGCCAGCAGCGGGGGGGGGAACAATGAGCAGTTCTTC.

This rearrangement joins TRBV6-6 to TRBJ1-2; possibly TRBD1 for D (6 bases). CDR3 size: 14 residues. CDR1 and CDR2 from the germline V gene are MNHNY and SVGAGI (reference sequence). Deletions cut 5 bases from V and 5 bases from J, with 15 bases between. The DNA for the CDR3 is TGTGCCAGCAGTCATCACGACAGGTGGTATGGCTACACCTTC. This sequence encodes CASSHHDRWYGYTF.

This clone was recorded only once. The chain carries TRBV10-1 and TRBJ2-1; 8 nucleotides agree with TRBD1. The germline V gene has CDR1 WNHNN and CDR2 SYGVQD (reference sequence). Losses at the gene ends were 3 bases for V and 4 bases for J; bases not matched to a gene: 5. This CDR3 region has 15 residues. In DNA form, the CDR3 reads TGCGCCAGCAGTGAAGACCAGGGGGCTTACAATGAGCAGTTCTTC. It specifies CASSEDQGAYNEQFF.

V gene TRBV12-2 combines with J gene TRBJ2-5; TRBD2, the D gene given by the table, was not confirmed from the DNA. TRBV12-2 is annotated as a pseudogene. The CDR3 loop spans 9 amino acids. CDR3 DNA sequence: TGTGCCCCTTTAGAGACCCAGTACTTC. Translated: CAPLETQYF.

The gene calls are TRBV6-1 and TRBJ2-3; D is possibly TRBD1 (6 bases). Looked up from germline, CDR1 is MNHNS and CDR2 is SASEGT. V was clipped by 1 base and J by 1 base, with 9 bases between them. This CDR3 contains 15 residues. CDR3 in amino acids: CASSEDAGGTDTQYF. In DNA, the CDR3 is TGTGCCAGCAGTGAAGATGCAGGGGGCACAGATACGCAGTATTTT.

The CDR3 coding sequence is TGTGCCAGCTCACTTCTTTGGACAGAGAACACCGGGGAGCTGTTTTTT. Its translation: CASSLLWTENTGELFF. The J gene is TRBJ2-2, the V gene TRBV18; possible D gene TRBD1, 6 bases. Germline V gene lookup returns CDR1 KGHSH and CDR2 LQKENI. V lost 4 bases and J 1 base, leaving 13 bases between the germline ends. This CDR3 is 16 amino acids long.

J is TRBJ2-1 and V is TRBV5-1; D remains unclear. Between the trimmed V and J ends, which lost 0 bases and 4 bases, there was a span of 8 bases. The CDR3 spans 14 residues. Germline CDR1 and CDR2: SGHRS and YFSETQ. CDR3 sequence (DNA): TGCGCCAGCAGCTTGGGCCTAGGATACAATGAGCAGTTCTTC. Protein: CASSLGLGYNEQFF. The full variable domain, in which reference TRBV5-1 and TRBJ2-1 provide the parts outside the CDR3, is KAGVTQTPRYLIKTRGQQVTLSCSPISGHRSVSWYQQTPGQGLQFLFEYFSETQRNKGNFPGRFSGRQFSNSRSEMNVSTLELGDSALYLCASSLGLGYNEQFFGPGTRLTVL.

This chain uses TRBV19 with TRBJ2-7; 11 bases match TRBD2. The V and J ends lost 3 bases and 2 bases, in that order; junction bases with no gene match: 0. The CDR3 sequence is 14 residues long. CDR1 is LNHDA, CDR2 SQIVND, per germline (reference sequence). The CDR3 is CASSMTSGTYEQYF. Here the CDR3 DNA reads TGTGCCAGTAGTATGACTAGCGGGACCTACGAGCAGTACTTC.

CDR3 sequence (DNA): TGTGCCAGCAGAGGACAGGGATCGAGTCAGCCCCAGCATTTT. It is translated as CASRGQGSSQPQHF. The rearrangement uses TRBV6-5 and TRBJ1-5, with 8 bases lining up with TRBD1. Germline-derived CDR1 and CDR2 are MNHEY and SVGAGI. This CDR3 contains 14 residues. The V gene end was trimmed by 6 bases and the J gene end by 6 bases; junction bases not matched to a gene: 7.